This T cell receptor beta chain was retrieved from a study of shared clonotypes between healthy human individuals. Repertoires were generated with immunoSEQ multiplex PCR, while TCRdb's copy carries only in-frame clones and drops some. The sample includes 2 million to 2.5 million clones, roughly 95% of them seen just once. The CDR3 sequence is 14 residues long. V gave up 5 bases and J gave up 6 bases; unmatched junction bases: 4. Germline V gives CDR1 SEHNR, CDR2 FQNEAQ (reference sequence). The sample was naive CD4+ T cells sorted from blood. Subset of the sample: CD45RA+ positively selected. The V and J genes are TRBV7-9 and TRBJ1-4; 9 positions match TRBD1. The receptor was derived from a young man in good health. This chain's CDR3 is CASSIGQGYEKLFF. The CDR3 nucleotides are TGTGCCAGCAGCATCGGACAGGGGTATGAAAAACTGTTTTTT.